These 22 T cell receptor beta chains share one sample of origin, sequenced in a study of blood T cell repertoires in COVID-19. Profiling relied on immunoSEQ multiplex PCR, and the TCRdb table lists in-frame clones only, not all of them. The sample includes some 65,000 clones, approximately 86% of them seen just once. Source material: peripheral blood. The receptor set was obtained from a man aged 35-49 years with COVID-19, enrolled during active disease.

The chain combines TRBV11-2 with TRBJ2-5; 8 positions agree with TRBD2. V gave up 2 bases and J gave up 3 bases; unmatched junction bases: 2. The germline V gene encodes CDR1 SGHAT and CDR2 FQNNGV. The CDR3 sequence is 14 residues long. CDR3 nucleotides: TGTGCCAGCAGCTTAAGAGCGGGGGAAGAGACCCAGTACTTC. Translation gives CASSLRAGEETQYF.

V and J are TRBV6-2 or TRBV6-3 and TRBJ2-7; D gene ambiguous. CDR3 length: 16 amino acids. Trimming shortened V by 2 bases and J by 4 bases, and 18 bases separated the two germline ends. Germline V gene sequence: CDR1 MNHEY, CDR2 SVGEGT. CDR3 nucleotides: TGTGCCAGCAGTTACCGTCAGGCTATGCTTGGTTACGAGCAGTACTTC. Translated: CASSYRQAMLGYEQYF.

With respect to this clone: This CDR3 is also generated by other DNA sequences in the sample. This chain uses TRBV5-4 with TRBJ1-1, with D maybe TRBD1 (5 bases). Germline V gene data show CDR1 as SGHNT and CDR2 as YYREEE (reference sequence). Trimming removed 0 bases at V and 3 bases at J, with 9 bases between. The CDR3 is 14 amino acids. For the CDR3, the DNA is TGTGCCAGCAGCTTGGCAGGGATTGACACTGAAGCTTTCTTT. This sequence encodes CASSLAGIDTEAFF.

V gene TRBV7-2 combines with J gene TRBJ1-1; weak D call: TRBD1 (6 bases). The V end lost 1 base, the J end lost 1 base, and 7 bases lay between the germline ends. Germline V CDR1 and CDR2: SGHTA, FQGNSA. The CDR3 has 14 amino acids. The CDR3 sequence: CASSLGQANTEAFF. The CDR3 DNA is TGTGCCAGCAGCTTAGGACAGGCGAACACTGAAGCTTTCTTT.

In its sample, this clone was seen once. The chain employs TRBV27 and TRBJ2-3; perhaps TRBD1 as D (6 bases). V lost 4 bases, J lost 0 bases, and 20 bases lay in between. The CDR3 runs to 18 residues. Germline V gives CDR1 MNHEY, CDR2 SMNVEV (reference sequence). DNA of the CDR3: TGTGCCAGCAGTTCCACCGGGACACTAAGAACTAGCACAGATACGCAGTATTTT. Protein: CASSSTGTLRTSTDTQYF.

The J gene is TRBJ2-2, the V gene TRBV24-1; 7 bases match TRBD2. The CDR3 runs to 14 residues. The junction had 9 bases not matched to a gene; V was cut back by 10 bases and J by 5 bases. The germline V gene encodes CDR1 KGHDR and CDR2 SFDVKD. The CDR3 protein is CATSGGPGTGELFF. CDR3 nucleotide sequence: TGTGCCACTTCGGGGGGACCGGGAACCGGGGAGCTGTTTTTT.

Here the CDR3 DNA reads TGTGCCAGCAGTGAATTAGGTCGGGGGGCGTTCACCGGGGAGCTGTTTTTT. This codes for CASSELGRGAFTGELFF. The chain joins TRBV25-1 to TRBJ2-2, with D possibly TRBD2 on 7 matching bases. V lost 1 base to trimming and J lost 4 bases, with 16 bases between them. CDR1 is MGHDK and CDR2 is SYGVNS in the germline V gene. The CDR3 has 17 residues.

The chain employs TRBV5-1 and TRBJ1-3; D unresolved. This CDR3 region has 15 residues. Germline values: CDR1 SGHRS, CDR2 YFSETQ. The V and J ends lost 0 bases and 0 bases respectively, with 7 bases between them. CDR3 in DNA: TGCGCCAGCAGCTTGGAGTCCAGCTCTGGAAACACCATATATTTT. Its protein product is CASSLESSSGNTIYF. The entire variable domain, with the rest obtained from reference TRBV5-1 and TRBJ1-3, is as follows: KAGVTQTPRYLIKTRGQQVTLSCSPISGHRSVSWYQQTPGQGLQFLFEYFSETQRNKGNFPGRFSGRQFSNSRSEMNVSTLELGDSALYLCASSLESSSGNTIYFGEGSWLTVV.

This clone turned up a few times. This chain links TRBV28 with TRBJ1-1; TRBD1 agrees at 8 bases. Germline-derived CDR1 and CDR2 are MDHEN and SYDVKM. This CDR3 is built from 14 residues. J gave up 10 bases and V 2 bases, and 9 bases lay outside the gene matches. This CDR3 is CASSLTDRGRGAFF. In DNA form, the CDR3 reads TGTGCCAGCAGTTTAACCGACAGGGGAAGGGGAGCTTTCTTT.

CDR3 sequence (DNA): TGTGCCAGCAGCCGAGGGGGAACCTACAATGAGCAGTTCTTC. This sequence encodes CASSRGGTYNEQFF. The gene calls are TRBV9 and TRBJ2-1; D may be TRBD1 (6 bases). The V and J ends lost 4 bases and 2 bases respectively, with 10 bases between them. CDR3 length: 14 amino acids. In germline, CDR1 is SGDLS, CDR2 YYNGEE.

J is TRBJ1-6 and V is TRBV7-2, with 9 bases identical to TRBD1. The CDR3 is 13 residues long. V lost 6 bases and J lost 8; bases outside the gene matches: 2. Germline-derived CDR1 and CDR2 are SGHTA and FQGNSA. CDR3 loop: CASSRDRDSPLHF. As DNA, the CDR3 is TGTGCCAGCAGTCGGGACAGGGATTCACCCCTCCACTTT.

This chain links TRBV7-7 with TRBJ2-5; 10 nucleotides agree with TRBD1. CDR3 length: 15 residues. Per the germline V gene, CDR1 is SSHAT and CDR2 is FNYEAQ (reference sequence). The trim removed 5 bases at V and 4 bases at J, leaving 7 bases unmatched. The CDR3 protein is CASSPSGTGVETQYF. CDR3 DNA: TGTGCCAGCAGCCCCTCCGGGACAGGGGTAGAGACCCAGTACTTC. Complete variable domain (other parts from reference TRBV7-7 and TRBJ2-5): GAGVSQSPRYKVTKRGQDVTLRCDPISSHATLYWYQQALGQGPEFLTYFNYEAQPDKSGLPSDRFSAERPEGSISTLTIQRTEQRDSAMYRCASSPSGTGVETQYFGPGTRLLVL.

The gene calls are TRBV6-6 and TRBJ2-3, with D possibly being TRBD2 (5 bases). The V and J ends lost 2 bases and 5 bases respectively, with 11 bases between them. The CDR3 covers 14 residues. Germline V lookup: CDR1 MNHNY, CDR2 SVGAGI (reference sequence). In nucleotides, the CDR3 is TGTGCCAGCAGTTACCCCAGGAGGCAAGATACGCAGTATTTT. Protein sequence: CASSYPRRQDTQYF.

The gene calls are TRBV7-8 and TRBJ1-2; D unclear. The CDR3 consists of 15 residues. CDR1 SGHVS and CDR2 FQNEAQ come from the germline V gene. With 0 bases removed from V and 3 bases from J, the gap between germline ends came to 11 bases. The CDR3 loop reads CASSLAQEGDYGYTF. CDR3 nucleotides: TGTGCCAGCAGCTTAGCGCAGGAGGGTGACTATGGCTACACCTTC.

The chain combines TRBV21-1 with TRBJ2-1; the listed D gene, TRBD2, was not tested against the DNA. TRBV21-1 is listed as a pseudogene. This CDR3 has 16 residues. Written as DNA, the CDR3 is TGTGCCAGCAGCAATGGAGCGGGGGGCCCATACAATGAGCAGTTCTTC. It codes for CASSNGAGGPYNEQFF.

The CDR3 DNA sequence: TGCGCCAGCAGCGACCGAGAGGGAGAAAAACTGTTTTTT. It translates to CASSDREGEKLFF. The chain joins TRBV5-1 to TRBJ1-4, with D uncertain. Trimming took 4 bases from V and 8 from J, leaving 12 bases between them. The CDR3 covers 13 residues. Germline V gene lookup returns CDR1 SGHRS and CDR2 YFSETQ. The full variable domain, with the rest looked up from reference TRBV5-1 and TRBJ1-4, is KAGVTQTPRYLIKTRGQQVTLSCSPISGHRSVSWYQQTPGQGLQFLFEYFSETQRNKGNFPGRFSGRQFSNSRSEMNVSTLELGDSALYLCASSDREGEKLFFGSGTQLSVL.

The sample holds one count of this clone. This chain joins TRBV10-2 and TRBJ1-1; weak D call: TRBD1 (6 bases). V lost 8 bases and J lost 2, with 9 bases in between. Germline loops: CDR1 WSHSY, CDR2 SAAADI. The CDR3 is 12 residues long. The CDR3 sequence is CASQGHNTEAFF. CDR3 DNA: TGCGCCAGCCAGGGACACAACACTGAAGCTTTCTTT.

The gene calls are TRBV5-4 and TRBJ2-6, with a weak D call TRBD1 (5 bases). V lost 4 bases and J lost 1, with 15 bases in between. This CDR3 has 17 amino acids. Looked up from germline, CDR1 is SGHNT and CDR2 is YYREEE (reference sequence). In DNA form, the CDR3 reads TGTGCCAGCAGCATTCAGGGTGGTGGGTCTGGGGCCAACGTCCTGACTTTC. Its translation: CASSIQGGGSGANVLTF.

This CDR3 is CASSVGPGTGAYEQYF. CDR3 nucleotides: TGTGCCAGCAGCGTAGGGCCCGGGACAGGGGCCTACGAGCAGTACTTC. The V call is TRBV9, the J call TRBJ2-7; 10 bases are shared with TRBD1. Unmatched junction bases numbered 5, after V lost 0 bases and J lost 2 bases. The length of the CDR3 is 16 residues. Germline values: CDR1 SGDLS, CDR2 YYNGEE.

This chain joins TRBV5-4 and TRBJ2-7, with 10 bases matching TRBD2. Germline V lookup: CDR1 SGHNT, CDR2 YYREEE (reference sequence). With 4 bases clipped from V and 7 bases from J, the junction kept 14 bases outside the gene matches. The CDR3 loop spans 16 amino acids. The CDR3 nucleotides read TGTGCCAGCAGCCGGGGGCTAGCGGGGGCACTAGGGGAGCAGTACTTC. This gives the protein CASSRGLAGALGEQYF.

The chain links TRBV30 to TRBJ1-4; the D is unclear. Germline loops: CDR1 GTSNPN, CDR2 SVGIG (reference sequence). Trimming left V 2 bases short and J 8 bases short, with 15 bases between. The CDR3 consists of 14 residues. The CDR3 coding sequence is TGTGCCTGGAGTCACGAGGGAAAAGGGGAAAAACTGTTTTTT. This encodes CAWSHEGKGEKLFF.

This chain connects TRBV6-5 to TRBJ2-3; 9 nucleotides align to TRBD2. The CDR3 has 14 amino acids. The V segment lost 6 bases and the J segment 4 bases; nucleotides outside the gene matches: 5. Germline lookup yields CDR1 MNHEY and CDR2 SVGAGI. The CDR3 protein is CASRPIAGADTQYF. The CDR3 DNA sequence: TGTGCCAGCAGACCTATAGCGGGGGCAGATACGCAGTATTTT.